This TCR beta chain was captured in a study of T cell changes during pregnancy in multiple sclerosis. Clones were sequenced by immunoSEQ multiplex PCR, and TCRdb holds only the in-frame ones, with some missing. The sample shows fewer than 110,000 clones, roughly nine tenths of them seen only once. Source: peripheral blood, taken after pregnancy. The TCR originated in a female donor with multiple sclerosis, enrolled in a pregnancy study.

The CDR3 nucleotides read TGTGCCAGCAGCCCTACAGGGGGCACTGAAGCTTTCTTT. Residues: CASSPTGGTEAFF. The chain carries TRBV9 and TRBJ1-1, with 8 bases matching TRBD1. CDR3 length equals 13 residues. Per the germline V gene, CDR1 is SGDLS and CDR2 is YYNGEE. V shed 4 bases, J shed 4 bases, and the junction held 3 bases outside the gene matches.